This T cell receptor (beta chain) was captured in a study of T-cell reconstitution after alpha-beta-depleted transplantation in children. Study-level results: TCRbeta diversity was high at day 60 in some patients (a result of surviving recipient T cells and thymic progenitors).

Germline V gene lookup returns CDR1 ENHRY and CDR2 SYGVKD. There are 15 residues in the CDR3. V lost 10 bases and J lost 4; bases outside the gene matches: 11. Unique molecular identifiers were used to barcode this TCRbeta library. TCRdb called the PCR reads again in MiXCR, with one record for every CDR3 protein. The sample includes fewer than 250,000 distinct CDR3 sequences, around a sixth of them seen just once. This clonotype was seen a handful of times. The antigen remains unidentified. This receptor was obtained from a male patient between 2 and 15 years old who had a stem cell transplant for acute lymphoblastic leukemia, so the T cells may come from the graft donor. The input for sequencing was PBMCs, mostly from graft donor cells, taken 360 days after TCRalphabeta/CD19-depleted stem cell transplant. This chain uses TRBV10-3 with TRBJ2-3; 10 bases match TRBD2. This CDR3 is CATFSLAGDSDTQYF. CDR3 sequence (DNA): TGTGCCACTTTTTCTCTAGCGGGGGACTCAGATACGCAGTATTTT.